This TCR beta chain comes out of a study of T-cell memory formation after mild COVID-19. The study's findings and limits: Unconfirmed was the SARS-CoV-2 specificity of second-wave clones that peaked on day 37.

The germline CDR1 and CDR2 sequences are SQVTM and ANQGSEA. The CDR3 loop spans 13 amino acids. Trimming took off 7 bases at V and 7 bases at J, with 16 bases between the two ends. Each CDR3 protein gets one entry after TCRdb re-called the 5' RACE reads with MiXCR. The sample lists about 90,000 distinct CDR3 sequences, less than 15% occurring once. This clonotype was recorded a few times. Its antigen remains unidentified. This receptor was obtained from a man between 18 and 29 years old who had mild COVID-19 (a few samples of this study predate the infection). Cell type and time point are not known. This chain links TRBV29-1 with TRBJ2-2; D is ambiguous. The sequenced sample was PBMCs or a T cell subset sorted from them (not recorded which). The CDR3 region is CSALSDHLGELFF. The CDR3 DNA follows: TGCAGCGCCTTGTCGGATCACCTCGGGGAGCTGTTTTTT.